What follows are 17 T cell receptor beta chains derived from one specimen sequenced in a study of shared clonotypes between healthy human individuals. Produced via immunoSEQ multiplex PCR; TCRdb's table is partial and in-frame only. The table records 550,000 to 750,000 clones, roughly 96% of them present only once. CD45RO-negative, CCR7-positively selected cells formed the naive CD8 fraction, excluding terminally differentiated effector memory CD45RA+ cells. Sample: naive CD8+ T cells sorted from blood. The receptors come from a woman aged 25-40 years in good health.

This chain uses TRBV5-1 with TRBJ2-5; tentative D call: TRBD1 (5 bases). Trimming took 0 bases from V and 4 from J, leaving 19 bases between them. The germline V gene encodes CDR1 SGHRS and CDR2 YFSETQ. CDR3 length: 17 amino acids. The chain's CDR3 is CASSLEAGIVGIETQYF. In DNA, the CDR3 is TGCGCCAGCAGCTTGGAGGCAGGGATTGTTGGGATAGAGACCCAGTACTTC.

This sequence joins TRBV2 and TRBJ2-7, with 7 nucleotides matching TRBD1. This CDR3 has 14 amino acids. Trimming removed 8 bases from V and 3 bases from J; junction bases left unmatched: 10. Germline loops: CDR1 SNHLY, CDR2 FYNNEI. For the CDR3, the DNA is TGTGCCAGCCGGGCCCCCGACAGGGTCTACGAGCAGTACTTC. Protein sequence: CASRAPDRVYEQYF.

This clone has a single count. The rearrangement joins TRBV27 to TRBJ2-5; D is possibly TRBD2 (6 bases). Per the germline V gene, CDR1 is MNHEY and CDR2 is SMNVEV (reference sequence). V dropped 6 bases and J dropped 1 base, with 18 bases sitting between them. The CDR3 sequence is 16 residues long. CDR3 residues: CASRGLKGVGQETQYF. In nucleotides, the CDR3 is TGTGCCAGCAGGGGACTGAAGGGTGTGGGCCAAGAGACCCAGTACTTC.

This clone was seen a handful of times. The chain has TRBV7-6 and TRBJ2-2; D tentatively reads TRBD1 or TRBD2 (5 bases each). The CDR3 has 15 residues. Germline V CDR1 and CDR2: SGHVS, FNYEAQ. The V end was cut by 5 bases, the J end by 1 base, with 11 bases between. In DNA, the CDR3 is TGTGCCAGCAGCCCCGGGACCAGGAACACCGGGGAGCTGTTTTTT. Amino acid sequence: CASSPGTRNTGELFF.

J is TRBJ1-1 and V is TRBV5-4; D possibly corresponds to TRBD1 (6 bases). This CDR3 comprises 13 residues. Trimming pared 2 bases from V and 4 bases from J, leaving 9 bases between. In germline, CDR1 is SGHNT, CDR2 YYREEE (reference sequence). The CDR3 region has the DNA TGTGCCAGCAGCTTTTTAGGGGGCACTGAAGCTTTCTTT. Translated: CASSFLGGTEAFF.

This clone occurred once. The gene calls are TRBV7-9 and TRBJ2-1; tentatively, D is TRBD2 (6 bases). V was pared by 10 bases and J by 2 bases, with 21 bases between. Germline V gene lookup returns CDR1 SEHNR and CDR2 FQNEAQ (reference sequence). CDR3 length: 16 amino acids. The CDR3 spells CATETGGRRTYNEQFF. CDR3 sequence (DNA): TGTGCCACCGAAACTGGGGGGAGGAGGACCTACAATGAGCAGTTCTTC.

This clone was seen once. J is TRBJ1-1 and V is TRBV27; 9 bases match TRBD1. Germline CDR1 and CDR2: MNHEY and SMNVEV (reference sequence). The CDR3 spans 17 residues. Germline trimming cut 2 bases from V and 7 bases from J; bases unmatched to any gene: 14. The CDR3 coding sequence is TGTGCCAGCAGTTTAATTTCTGGGACAGGGAGATTGAGTGAAGCTTTCTTT. The encoded protein is CASSLISGTGRLSEAFF.

The DNA for the CDR3 is TGTGCCAGCAGCTACGACTCCCACTACGAGCAGTACTTC. It encodes CASSYDSHYEQYF. The chain joins TRBV27 to TRBJ2-7; unclear D gene. The CDR3 totals 13 residues. Germline assignment: CDR1 MNHEY and CDR2 SMNVEV (reference sequence). V gave up 6 bases and J gave up 3 bases, with 12 bases separating them.

V gene TRBV14 combines with J gene TRBJ2-7; 11 positions match TRBD1. This CDR3 is built from 15 residues. V was pared by 3 bases and J by 2 bases, with 3 bases of the junction left unmatched. Germline lookup yields CDR1 SGHDN and CDR2 FVKESK. The CDR3 sequence is CASSHPGQGAYEQYF. CDR3 DNA: TGTGCCAGCAGCCATCCGGGACAGGGGGCCTACGAGCAGTACTTC.

There are a few counts of this clone. The chain is built from TRBV6-1 and TRBJ1-1; D remains unclear. Trimming pared 9 bases from V and 5 bases from J, leaving 7 bases between. Per germline, CDR1 MNHNS and CDR2 SASEGT. The CDR3 loop spans 10 amino acids. Written as DNA, the CDR3 is TGTGCCAGTGGCCGGACTGAAGCTTTCTTT. Amino acid sequence: CASGRTEAFF.

To note about this clone: Within the sample, other DNA sequences also encode this same CDR3. The J gene is TRBJ2-1, the V gene TRBV4-1; 10 nucleotides line up with TRBD2. The V and J ends lost 4 bases and 0 bases, in that order; junction bases with no gene match: 6. CDR1 and CDR2 (germline): MGHRA, YSYEKL. The CDR3 contains 17 residues. CDR3 amino acids: CASSRGLAESSYNEQFF. The CDR3 nucleotides are TGCGCCAGCAGCCGAGGACTAGCGGAGAGCTCCTACAATGAGCAGTTCTTC.

The chain joins TRBV28 to TRBJ2-2; TRBD1 agrees at 8 bases. This CDR3 is built from 16 residues. Losses at the gene ends were 4 bases for V and 3 bases for J; bases not matched to a gene: 7. The germline V gene has CDR1 MDHEN and CDR2 SYDVKM. CDR3 DNA sequence: TGTGCCAGCAGTTCTAGGACAGGGACTGACACCGGGGAGCTGTTTTTT. Protein sequence: CASSSRTGTDTGELFF. The variable domain in full, completed from reference TRBV28 and TRBJ2-2, reads DVKVTQSSRYLVKRTGEKVFLECVQDMDHENMFWYRQDPGLGLRLIYFSYDVKMKEKGDIPEGYSVSREKKERFSLILESASTNQTSMYLCASSSRTGTDTGELFFGEGSRLTVL.

The rearrangement joins TRBV28 to TRBJ1-2; D unresolved. Germline CDR1 reads MDHEN; CDR2 reads SYDVKM. V dropped 6 bases and J dropped 2 bases, with 16 bases sitting between them. CDR3 length equals 15 residues. CDR3 in amino acids: CASSPSRYFNYGYTF. As DNA, the CDR3 is TGTGCCAGCAGCCCATCCCGATATTTCAACTATGGCTACACCTTC.

J is TRBJ2-2 and V is TRBV15; D may be TRBD1 (5 bases). Germline loops: CDR1 LNHNV, CDR2 YYDKDF (reference sequence). There are 16 residues in the CDR3. Trimming left V 0 bases short and J 2 bases short, with 10 bases between. Here the CDR3 DNA reads TGTGCCACCAGCAGAGATTGGGGCGCCAACACCGGGGAGCTGTTTTTT. Its protein is CATSRDWGANTGELFF.

V gene TRBV7-6 combines with J gene TRBJ2-7; tentatively, D is TRBD1 (5 bases). The CDR3 has 14 amino acids. CDR1 is SGHVS, CDR2 FNYEAQ, per germline. Trimming took off 5 bases at V and 0 bases at J, with 11 bases between the two ends. In DNA, the CDR3 is TGTGCCAGCAGCGTGACAGCTAGCTCCTACGAGCAGTACTTC. This gives the protein CASSVTASSYEQYF.

This sequence joins TRBV7-2 and TRBJ1-1; 10 bases map to TRBD1. Germline CDR1 SGHTA, CDR2 FQGNSA. The trim removed 4 bases at V and 4 bases at J, leaving 3 bases unmatched. This CDR3 is 14 amino acids long. The CDR3 region is CASSWWTGGTEAFF. The CDR3 nucleotides are TGTGCCAGCAGCTGGTGGACAGGGGGCACTGAAGCTTTCTTT.

The rearrangement links TRBV29-1 to TRBJ2-3, with D possibly called TRBD1 or TRBD2 (5 bases each). The germline V and J ends were trimmed by 4 bases and 1 base, with 18 bases remaining between them. Germline CDR1 reads SQVTM; CDR2 reads ANQGSEA. The CDR3 is made up of 16 amino acids. The chain's CDR3 is CSVVLKGRAGTDTQYF. DNA of the CDR3: TGCAGCGTTGTGCTTAAGGGGAGAGCTGGCACAGATACGCAGTATTTT.